This T cell receptor (beta chain) was observed in a study of blood T cells in healthy people across ages. In the study overall: There was about one barcoded beta molecule captured by template switching per two T cells.

A second PCR of about 6 to 12 cycles used a sample-barcoded 5' primer and a J-beta primer mix. TCRdb ran MiXCR on the 5' RACE reads and lists one entry per CDR3 protein. The sample lists some 1.1 million distinct CDR3 sequences; under 40% were seen once. The donors, healthy Caucasians from Russia, were aged roughly 6 to 90. Each individual donor underwent a draw of 8 to 10 milliliters of peripheral blood. Study observations and caveats: For the donors, CMV status was unknown and possibly confounded expanded clonotype changes.

The CDR3 is made up of 12 amino acids. The germline V and J ends were trimmed by 5 bases and 3 bases, with 10 bases remaining between them. Germline CDR1 and CDR2: DFQATT and SNEGSKA (reference sequence). This clonotype was seen a handful of times. The antigen is undetermined. The material sequenced was blood. The chain has TRBV20-1 and TRBJ2-5; TRBD1 is a possible D gene (5 bases). This sequence originates from a man aged 18 to 30 in good health. Written as DNA, the CDR3 is TGCAGTGCTCAACAGGTCGAAGAGACCCAGTACTTC. Amino acid sequence: CSAQQVEETQYF.